Listed here are 28 T cell receptor beta chains from one sample, sequenced in a study of blood T cell repertoires in COVID-19. Data came from immunoSEQ multiplex PCR; TCRdb stores just in-frame clones and leaves some out. The sample records 9,500 to 15,000 clones, 72% being singletons. Sample: peripheral blood. Source of these receptors: a man between 60 and 70 years old with COVID-19, enrolled during active disease.

This clone was observed a few times. This chain links TRBV10-3 with TRBJ1-1; 7 bases fit TRBD1. The germline V gene has CDR1 ENHRY and CDR2 SYGVKD. The CDR3 has 15 residues. With V trimmed by 2 bases and J by 1 base, 4 bases remained unmatched. This CDR3 reads CAISEGGGRNTEAFF. For the CDR3, the DNA is TGTGCCATCAGTGAGGGAGGGGGCAGGAACACTGAAGCTTTCTTT.

The rearrangement joins TRBV15 to TRBJ1-1; possibly TRBD1 for D (5 bases). V was trimmed by 4 bases and J by 4 bases, leaving 16 bases between them. The CDR3 is 15 residues long. Germline CDR1 reads LNHNV; CDR2 reads YYDKDF (reference sequence). The CDR3 bases are TGTGCCACCAGCAATCTGAAGGGGTTGAGCACTGAAGCTTTCTTT. Encoded protein: CATSNLKGLSTEAFF.

J is TRBJ2-4 and V is TRBV14, with D possibly being TRBD1 (6 bases). The CDR3 consists of 15 residues. From germline, CDR1 is SGHDN and CDR2 FVKESK. With 0 bases removed from V and 6 bases from J, the gap between germline ends came to 12 bases. The CDR3 spells CASSQDLQGRNIQYF. DNA of the CDR3: TGTGCCAGCAGCCAAGACCTGCAGGGGAGAAACATTCAGTACTTC.

V is TRBV6-5 and J is TRBJ2-3; tentative D call: TRBD1 (6 bases). This CDR3 contains 15 residues. The germline CDR1 and CDR2 sequences are MNHEY and SVGAGI. V was clipped by 5 bases and J by 6 bases, with 18 bases between them. In nucleotides, the CDR3 is TGTGCCAGCAGTATTCAGGACAGATTCGGGGATACGCAGTATTTT. As protein: CASSIQDRFGDTQYF.

This clone was seen a handful of times. The chain uses TRBV4-2 and TRBJ2-1; 9 bases match TRBD1. After removal of 4 bases from V and 5 bases from J, the junction contained 6 bases not matched to a gene. CDR1 is LGHNA, CDR2 YNFKEQ, per germline. The CDR3 sequence is 15 residues long. Here the CDR3 reads CASSLVGQGNNEQFF. CDR3 bases: TGTGCCAGCAGCCTCGTGGGACAGGGCAACAATGAGCAGTTCTTC.

V and J are TRBV29-1 and TRBJ2-3; 13 bases are shared with TRBD2. The germline V gene encodes CDR1 SQVTM and CDR2 ANQGSEA. V dropped 4 bases and J dropped 2; count of bases not matched to a gene: 3. This CDR3 comprises 15 residues. The CDR3 DNA reads as TGCAGCGTTGGTGGACTAGCGGGGGACACAGATACGCAGTATTTT. It yields the protein CSVGGLAGDTDTQYF.

The V gene is TRBV7-9, the J gene TRBJ1-5; D perhaps matches TRBD1 (5 bases). The CDR3 is made up of 18 amino acids. The V gene lost 4 bases and the J gene lost 0 bases, with 19 bases spanning the gap. CDR1 SEHNR and CDR2 FQNEAQ come from the germline V gene (reference sequence). The CDR3 is CASSSYDSYLYSNQPQHF. As DNA, the CDR3 is TGTGCCAGCAGCTCCTACGACAGTTATCTATATAGCAATCAGCCCCAGCATTTT. The complete variable domain, with remaining parts taken from reference TRBV7-9 and TRBJ1-5, reads DTGVSQNPRHKITKRGQNVTFRCDPISEHNRLYWYRQTLGQGPEFLTYFQNEAQLEKSRLLSDRFSAERPKGSFSTLEIQRTEQGDSAMYLCASSSYDSYLYSNQPQHFGDGTRLSIL.

The chain couples TRBV27 to TRBJ2-7, with 7 bases matching TRBD1. V trimming: 5 bases; J trimming: 3 bases; junction bases outside the gene matches: 7. Germline V gene sequence: CDR1 MNHEY, CDR2 SMNVEV (reference sequence). CDR3 size: 14 residues. The CDR3 DNA reads TGTGCCAGCAGTCTCTTACAGGGGTACTACGAGCAGTACTTC. Translating it yields CASSLLQGYYEQYF.

The chain recombines TRBV27 with TRBJ2-1; D gene uncertain. V was clipped by 6 bases and J by 9 bases, with 21 bases between them. The CDR3 has 15 residues. Germline CDR1 and CDR2: MNHEY and SMNVEV (reference sequence). CDR3 in amino acids: CASSNPSIDNGEQFF. As DNA, the CDR3 is TGTGCCAGCAGCAACCCTAGTATCGATAATGGTGAGCAGTTCTTC.

The chain links TRBV14 to TRBJ2-5, with TRBD2 identical over 7 bases. V gave up 10 bases and J gave up 5 bases; unmatched junction bases: 13. CDR3 length: 14 amino acids. Germline CDR1 and CDR2: SGHDN and FVKESK. The CDR3 DNA reads as TGTGCCACCCGGGGAGGGAGGCCGGTCGAGACCCAGTACTTC. Translating gives CATRGGRPVETQYF.

This chain connects TRBV28 to TRBJ1-1; D gene ambiguous. V was pared by 3 bases and J by 3 bases, with 17 bases between. Germline CDR1 reads MDHEN; CDR2 reads SYDVKM. This CDR3 has 16 amino acids. This CDR3 reads CASSFLLRGVHTEAFF. CDR3 in DNA: TGTGCCAGCAGTTTCCTTTTGCGGGGTGTACACACTGAAGCTTTCTTT.

V usage is TRBV6-1 and J usage is TRBJ2-1; D is ambiguous. CDR3 size: 15 residues. Germline lookup yields CDR1 MNHNS and CDR2 SASEGT. Trimming pared 2 bases from V and 3 bases from J, leaving 11 bases between. CDR3: CASSERQDLYNEQFF. Written as DNA, the CDR3 is TGTGCCAGCAGTGAAAGGCAGGATCTCTACAATGAGCAGTTCTTC.

This clone was recorded a few times. V usage is TRBV30 and J usage is TRBJ2-7, with TRBD2 matching 13 bases. J gave up 7 bases and V 2 bases, and 8 bases lay outside the gene matches. CDR3 length: 15 amino acids. Germline-derived CDR1 and CDR2 are GTSNPN and SVGIG (reference sequence). The CDR3, as DNA: TGTGCCTGGAGTTCTGGACTAGCGGGGGCAGGGGAGCAGTACTTC. This translates into CAWSSGLAGAGEQYF.

The chain links TRBV28 to TRBJ2-1; 8 bases match TRBD2. Germline CDR1 is MDHEN and CDR2 is SYDVKM. CDR3 length: 16 amino acids. Trimming at V came to 4 bases and at J to 4 bases, leaving 9 bases not matched to a gene. The CDR3, as DNA: TGTGCCAGCAGTTCCCTACTAGCGGAAGAGTACAATGAGCAGTTCTTC. Its protein product is CASSSLLAEEYNEQFF. Filled out from reference TRBV28 and TRBJ2-1, the complete variable domain reads DVKVTQSSRYLVKRTGEKVFLECVQDMDHENMFWYRQDPGLGLRLIYFSYDVKMKEKGDIPEGYSVSREKKERFSLILESASTNQTSMYLCASSSLLAEEYNEQFFGPGTRLTVL.

V gene TRBV5-1 combines with J gene TRBJ2-2, with 8 bases lining up with TRBD2. This CDR3 spans 16 amino acids. Germline V lookup: CDR1 SGHRS, CDR2 YFSETQ. Germline trimming cut 0 bases from V and 7 bases from J; bases unmatched to any gene: 8. CDR3 region: CASSLAASGGGGELFF. CDR3 bases: TGCGCCAGCAGCTTGGCTGCGAGCGGGGGCGGCGGGGAGCTGTTTTTT.

The chain carries TRBV6-6 and TRBJ2-7, with a weak D call TRBD1 (6 bases). Germline V gene sequence: CDR1 MNHNY, CDR2 SVGAGI (reference sequence). This CDR3 is built from 15 residues. V was shortened by 0 bases and J by 1 base, with 10 bases between the two germline ends. As DNA, the CDR3 is TGTGCCAGCAGTTACTCTGCAGGGGCTTCCTACGAGCAGTACTTC. Translating it yields CASSYSAGASYEQYF.

The chain links TRBV3-1 (or the pseudogene TRBV3-2) to TRBJ2-7; 13 nucleotides match TRBD2. V shed 6 bases and J 0 bases; nucleotides not matched to a gene: 2. The CDR3 covers 15 residues. Germline loops: CDR1 LGHDT, CDR2 YNNKEL (reference sequence). CDR3 in DNA: TGTGCCAGCAGACTAGCGGGAGGGAGCTCCTACGAGCAGTACGTC. This codes for CASRLAGGSSYEQYV.

This chain joins TRBV9 and TRBJ1-2; D call uncertain. CDR3 length: 14 residues. Germline-derived CDR1 and CDR2 are SGDLS and YYNGEE. Trimming took off 4 bases at V and 7 bases at J, with 17 bases between the two ends. CDR3 bases: TGTGCCAGCAGCCAGACCCCTCCAACGGGTGGCTACACCTTC. It specifies CASSQTPPTGGYTF.

V and J are TRBV2 and TRBJ2-4, with D hard to call. V lost 9 bases and J 0 bases, leaving 18 bases between the germline ends. This CDR3 has 16 amino acids. Germline lookup yields CDR1 SNHLY and CDR2 FYNNEI. The CDR3 DNA sequence: TGTGCCAGTCAATCCGGAGAGGTTCTAGCCAAAAACATTCAGTACTTC. It encodes CASQSGEVLAKNIQYF.

The chain has TRBV11-3 and TRBJ2-1; D remains unclear. Germline CDR1 reads SGHNT; CDR2 reads YENEEA. The CDR3 consists of 12 residues. V lost 7 bases, J lost 7 bases, and 11 bases lay in between. The CDR3 DNA reads TGTGCCAGCAAGGCAGGTCGTAATGAGCAGTTCTTC. Translated: CASKAGRNEQFF. The variable domain in full, completed from reference TRBV11-3 and TRBJ2-1, reads EAGVVQSPRYKIIEKKQPVAFWCNPISGHNTLYWYLQNLGQGPELLIRYENEEAVDDSQLPKDRFSAERLKGVDSTLKIQPAELGDSAVYLCASKAGRNEQFFGPGTRLTVL.

The chain couples TRBV27 to TRBJ1-1; a weak D match, TRBD1 (5 bases). Germline V gene lookup returns CDR1 MNHEY and CDR2 SMNVEV (reference sequence). V was trimmed by 1 base and J by 0 bases, leaving 9 bases between them. This CDR3 is 15 amino acids long. The CDR3 sequence is CASSLLGGVNTEAFF. Here the CDR3 DNA reads TGTGCCAGCAGTTTATTGGGGGGTGTGAACACTGAAGCTTTCTTT.

The rearrangement links TRBV24-1 to TRBJ2-5; a possible D gene is TRBD1 (6 bases). The CDR3 spans 14 residues. The germline V gene has CDR1 KGHDR and CDR2 SFDVKD. Trimming took off 0 bases at V and 5 bases at J, with 9 bases between the two ends. The CDR3 bases are TGTGCCACCAGTGATTTGCCCCAGGGGGAGACCCAGTACTTC. Amino acids: CATSDLPQGETQYF.

V gene TRBV24-1 combines with J gene TRBJ2-2, with 12 nucleotides matching TRBD2. The CDR3 runs to 17 residues. CDR1 and CDR2 (germline): KGHDR, SFDVKD. The ends lost 5 bases at V and 6 bases at J; junction bases unmatched: 9. The CDR3 sequence is CATSGPGTSGRSGELFF. CDR3 coding DNA: TGTGCCACCAGTGGCCCTGGAACTAGCGGGAGGTCCGGGGAGCTGTTTTTT.

V usage is TRBV6-5 and J usage is TRBJ1-1; 8 bases match TRBD1. Per germline, CDR1 MNHEY and CDR2 SVGAGI. V gave up 4 bases and J gave up 5 bases; unmatched junction bases: 3. This CDR3 has 13 amino acids. The CDR3 loop is CASSWDRTTEAFF. CDR3 nucleotide sequence: TGTGCCAGCAGTTGGGACAGGACGACTGAAGCTTTCTTT.

This chain joins TRBV7-9 and TRBJ2-5, with 7 bases identical to TRBD2. The CDR3 has 14 residues. CDR1 SEHNR and CDR2 FQNEAQ come from the germline V gene (reference sequence). J was trimmed by 4 bases and V by 3 bases; bases with no gene match: 5. This CDR3 is CASSLSTSLETQYF. The CDR3 DNA sequence: TGTGCCAGCAGCTTGTCGACTAGCTTAGAGACCCAGTACTTC.

The chain carries TRBV4-3 and TRBJ2-3; 8 positions agree with TRBD1. The CDR3 has 17 residues. V lost 0 bases and J lost 3; bases outside the gene matches: 8. Germline V gene data show CDR1 as LGHNA and CDR2 as YSLEER. CDR3 loop: CASSQDYAGGLTDTQYF. CDR3 DNA sequence: TGCGCCAGCAGCCAAGATTATGCAGGGGGCCTAACAGATACGCAGTATTTT.

This rearrangement joins TRBV4-1 to TRBJ2-1, with 11 bases lining up with TRBD1. Germline V gene sequence: CDR1 MGHRA, CDR2 YSYEKL. The CDR3 runs 17 residues. J gave up 8 bases and V 4 bases, and 13 bases lay outside the gene matches. CDR3 in amino acids: CASSPETPGQGDDEQFF. CDR3 DNA sequence: TGCGCCAGCAGCCCCGAAACGCCGGGACAGGGGGACGATGAGCAGTTCTTC.

The rearrangement joins TRBV19 to TRBJ1-2, with TRBD1 matching 8 bases. Germline V CDR1 and CDR2: LNHDA, SQIVND (reference sequence). The CDR3 extends over 17 amino acids. With V trimmed by 6 bases and J by 4 bases, 16 bases remained unmatched. CDR3 nucleotide sequence: TGTGCCAGTAGCTCCCGGGATCAGGGGGCGCAGATCTATGGCTACACCTTC. Translating it yields CASSSRDQGAQIYGYTF.